This record concerns one T cell receptor (beta chain) sequence. Its antigen is still unknown. No quality values exist for individual bases; no much larger clone is one base distant. These data belong to a study of shared clonotypes between healthy human individuals (dated by TCRdb to the early 2020s). Regarding the study in general: The cohort included three men and a couple of women between 18 and 49 years of age. To estimate repertoire size and how much clonotypes are shared between individuals, the study performed deep sequencing of blood TCR repertoires from about 5 healthy adults. Leukapheresis yielded between about 0.8 and 9.5 billion PBMCs per donor. For each donor, CD4 naive and CD4 memory were each given three plates, CD8 naive was given two plates, and CD8 memory was given one plate. Different laboratories and diverse techniques were used to prepare libraries and sequence TCR repertoires, to increase sequencing depth and limit assay-specific biases. What the authors observed across the whole study: Rarefaction of sorted-subset datasets indicated incomplete sequencing despite the large sequencing depth. Estimated clonotype richness was generally larger for naive than for memory subsets. Compared with non-shared clonotypes, the clonotypes found in all four sorted-subset donors had higher generation probabilities. Pairwise subsampling led to the expectation that sequencing depth would affect the degree of clonotype sharing among donors. Only blood was sampled, and tissue TCR repertoires likely differ from those in blood. Roughly 5.2% of naive CD4, 3% to 3.5% of naive CD8, roughly 2.4% of memory CD4, and roughly 0.4% of memory CD8 clonotypes were shared across a handful of donors. Because the study included only a small number of donors, the genetic and exposure-history diversity represented was limited.

The CDR1 and CDR2 encoded by the germline V gene are SNHLY and FYNNEI. V is reduced by 3 bases and J by 1 base, leaving a spacing of 14 bases between them. The CDR3 runs 16 amino acids, cysteine and phenylalanine included. The kept DNA is CDR3 alone, 48 bases in frame from the first base. CD8 naive samples were CD45RO-negative cells positively selected for CCR7, giving a CD45RA+CCR7+ population that excluded TemRA cells. Donors were healthy HIV-negative adults with no recently reported acute infections or vaccinations. Only Caucasian adults living in Nashville, Tennessee, USA were represented among the donors. After blood collection by leukapheresis, PBMCs were isolated using Ficoll-Histopaque density gradient centrifugation and then cryopreserved in the vapor phase of liquid nitrogen. Analytical flow cytometry was used to check the purity and quantity of each magnetically sorted T cell population. From each sorted fraction, genomic DNA was isolated and quantified by UV absorbance on a Nanodrop 2000c.

TCR CDR3 regions were amplified from genomic DNA by multiplex PCR using the deep immunoSEQ assay. Extracted genomic DNA from each cell subset was distributed evenly across all wells of several immunoSEQ 96-well plates, and each plate was treated as a replicate. For sorted subsets, each replicate PCR was loaded with 150 to 250 ng genomic DNA, equivalent to 30,000 or so T cell genomes. Purified libraries were measured with a Qubit 3.0 fluorometer, size-checked on a Bioanalyzer 2100, and measured again with the KAPA Library Quantification kit. Every immunoSEQ 96-well plate was sequenced on a dedicated single-read 150-cycle Illumina NextSeq 550 flow cell. The paper's data handling went like this. The immunoSEQ output contained only junctional sequences without quality scores, so filtering could not match that applied to full-length reads. Sequences were annotated with PyIR, a Python wrapper for IgBLAST v1.9, using IMGT germline references to assign V/J genes and CDR3. Reads were removed for weak V/J assignments (E-value above 1e-6), missing CDR3, stop codons, out-of-frame junctions, or ambiguous translated residues. A V3J clonotype was defined by an identical inferred V gene, J gene, and CDR3 amino acid sequence. Percentage overlap between repertoires was computed as shared unique clonotypes divided by the size of the smaller repertoire. RTK rarefaction, the Chao1 estimator, and Recon v2.1 estimates of unobserved clonotypes were used to assess repertoire richness. Generation probabilities were computed with OLGA for all TCRbeta clonotypes obtained by the gDNA method from a handful of donors. TCRdb took this table from immuneACCESS and kept in-frame rearrangements with V and J called. Such tables lack part of the clones; where checked against another copy, unresolved V genes explain under half of the gap, and the rest is unexplained. V, J and clone size are those of that table, while D and trimming were read from the DNA. For this sample the table gives about 2.1 million clones, of which around 93% were detected only once. The biggest ten clones account for around 1.7% of the sample.

The chain links TRBV2 with TRBJ2-3; the D segment cannot be called with confidence. Input material: naive CD8+ T cells from PBMCs. This specimen's cell subset or site label, per the study, means: CD45RA+CCR7+. The receptor's source is a man aged 18 to 35 in good health. Some clones in this sample may be carry-over from other donors' samples. The DNA sequence is given as TGTGCCAGCAGTGATCCGGCAACCCCGGGCACAGATACGCAGTATTTT. Protein translation: CASSDPATPGTDTQYF.